This TCR beta chain appears in the sequencing data of a study of T cell responses to AZD1222 COVID-19 vaccine. Study-level background: Whether given at about 4 or about 12 weeks, second doses were pooled.

Data came from immunoSEQ multiplex PCR; TCRdb stores just in-frame clones and leaves some out. This sample has fewer than 130,000 clones; roughly 87% occur once, and the top ten carry roughly 3%. Regarding this clone: Its cognate antigen is unknown.

Study-wide findings and caveats: Donor demographics were predominantly white British with a female majority; clonal diversity may be underestimated. Sampling captured repertoires only after the peak T cell response.

CDR1 is LNHNV, CDR2 YYDKDF, per germline (reference sequence). CDR3 length: 18 residues. Trimming removed 0 bases at V and 2 bases at J, with 16 bases between. The rearrangement links TRBV15 to TRBJ2-2; D uncertain. This receptor was identified in an adult in good health. Sequences were derived from peripheral blood, sampled on day 0 of AZD1222 vaccination. CDR3 DNA sequence: TGTGCCACCAGCAGAGATCCAAGGACGGTTATCAACACCGGGGAGCTGTTTTTT. Protein sequence: CATSRDPRTVINTGELFF. The full variable domain, with the rest looked up from reference TRBV15 and TRBJ2-2, is DAMVIQNPRYQVTQFGKPVTLSCSQTLNHNVMYWYQQKSSQAPKLLFHYYDKDFNNEADTPDNFQSRRPNTSFCFLDIRSPGLGDTAMYLCATSRDPRTVINTGELFFGEGSRLTVL.